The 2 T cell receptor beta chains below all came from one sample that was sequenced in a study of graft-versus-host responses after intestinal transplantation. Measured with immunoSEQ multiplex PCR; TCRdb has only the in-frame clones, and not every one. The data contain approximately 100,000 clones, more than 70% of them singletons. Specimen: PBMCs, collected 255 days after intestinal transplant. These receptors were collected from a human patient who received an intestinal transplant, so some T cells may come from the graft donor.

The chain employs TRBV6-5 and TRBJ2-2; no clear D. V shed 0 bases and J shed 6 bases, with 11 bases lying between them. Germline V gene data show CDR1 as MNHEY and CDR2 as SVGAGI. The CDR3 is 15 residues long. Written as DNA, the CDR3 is TGTGCCAGCAGTTACTCCTCGGTGGGTGCCGGGGAGCTGTTTTTT. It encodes CASSYSSVGAGELFF.

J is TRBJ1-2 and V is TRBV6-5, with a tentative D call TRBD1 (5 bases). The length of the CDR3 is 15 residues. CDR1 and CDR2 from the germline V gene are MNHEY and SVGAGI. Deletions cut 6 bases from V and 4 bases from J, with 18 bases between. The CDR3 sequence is CASSESGLPGYGYTF. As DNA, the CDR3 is TGTGCCAGCAGCGAATCGGGACTCCCTGGCTATGGCTACACCTTC.